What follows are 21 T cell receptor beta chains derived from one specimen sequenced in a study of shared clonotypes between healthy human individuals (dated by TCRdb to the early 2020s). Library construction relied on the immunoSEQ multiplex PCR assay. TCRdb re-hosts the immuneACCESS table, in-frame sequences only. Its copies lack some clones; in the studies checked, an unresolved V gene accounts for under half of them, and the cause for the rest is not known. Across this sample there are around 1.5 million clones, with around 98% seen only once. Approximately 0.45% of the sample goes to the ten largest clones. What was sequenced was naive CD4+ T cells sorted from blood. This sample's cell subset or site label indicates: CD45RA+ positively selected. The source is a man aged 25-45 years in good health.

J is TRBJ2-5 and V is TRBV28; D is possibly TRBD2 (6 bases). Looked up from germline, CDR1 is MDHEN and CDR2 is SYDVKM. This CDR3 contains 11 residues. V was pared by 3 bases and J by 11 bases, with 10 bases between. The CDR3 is CASSFGLRQYF. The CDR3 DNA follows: TGTGCCAGCAGTTTTGGACTACGACAGTACTTC.

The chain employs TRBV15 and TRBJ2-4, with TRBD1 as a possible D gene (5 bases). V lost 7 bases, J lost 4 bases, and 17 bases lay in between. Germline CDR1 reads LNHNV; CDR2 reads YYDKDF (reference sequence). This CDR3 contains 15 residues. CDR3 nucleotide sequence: TGTGCCACCACAGACAGCCGAAGGTTAAAAAACATTCAGTACTTC. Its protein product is CATTDSRRLKNIQYF.

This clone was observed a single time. The CDR3, as DNA: TGTGCCAGCAGGTACCGGGACAGCTCCTACGAGCAGTACTTC. As protein: CASRYRDSSYEQYF. The chain links TRBV6-5 to TRBJ2-7; 7 nucleotides agree with TRBD1. With V trimmed by 6 bases and J by 0 bases, 5 bases remained unmatched. Germline CDR1 MNHEY, CDR2 SVGAGI. The CDR3 loop spans 14 amino acids.

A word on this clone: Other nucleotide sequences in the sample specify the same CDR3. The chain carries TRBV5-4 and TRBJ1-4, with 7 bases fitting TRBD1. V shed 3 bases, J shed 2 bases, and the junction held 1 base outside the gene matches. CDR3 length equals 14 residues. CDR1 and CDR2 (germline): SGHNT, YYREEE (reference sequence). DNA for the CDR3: TGTGCCAGCAGCTCGACAGGGACTAATGAAAAACTGTTTTTT. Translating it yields CASSSTGTNEKLFF.

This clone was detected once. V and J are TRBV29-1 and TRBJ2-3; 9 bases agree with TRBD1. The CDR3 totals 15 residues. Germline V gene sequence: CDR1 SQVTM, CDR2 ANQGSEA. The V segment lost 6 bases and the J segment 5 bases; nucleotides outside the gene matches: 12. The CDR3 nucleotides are TGCAGCGTGAGGAACCCGGGACAGGGAAAAGATACGCAGTATTTT. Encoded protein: CSVRNPGQGKDTQYF.

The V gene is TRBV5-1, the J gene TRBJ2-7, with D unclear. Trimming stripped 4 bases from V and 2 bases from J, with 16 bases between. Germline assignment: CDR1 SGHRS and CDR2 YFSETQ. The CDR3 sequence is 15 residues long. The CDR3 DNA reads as TGCGCCAGCAGCCTTGACTTTCACTCACCCTACGAGCAGTACTTC. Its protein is CASSLDFHSPYEQYF.

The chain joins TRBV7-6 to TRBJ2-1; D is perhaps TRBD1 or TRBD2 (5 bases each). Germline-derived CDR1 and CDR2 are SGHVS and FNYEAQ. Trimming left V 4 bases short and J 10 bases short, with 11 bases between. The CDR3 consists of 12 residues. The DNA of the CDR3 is TGTGCCAGCAGCTATGAGGGGACCGAGCAGTTCTTC. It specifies CASSYEGTEQFF.

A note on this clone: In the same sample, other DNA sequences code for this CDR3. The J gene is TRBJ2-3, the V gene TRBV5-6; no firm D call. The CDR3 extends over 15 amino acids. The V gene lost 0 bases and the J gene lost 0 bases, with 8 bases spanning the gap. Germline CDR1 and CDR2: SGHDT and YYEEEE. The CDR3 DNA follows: TGTGCCAGCAGCTTGGGCCTGCTGAGCACAGATACGCAGTATTTT. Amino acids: CASSLGLLSTDTQYF.

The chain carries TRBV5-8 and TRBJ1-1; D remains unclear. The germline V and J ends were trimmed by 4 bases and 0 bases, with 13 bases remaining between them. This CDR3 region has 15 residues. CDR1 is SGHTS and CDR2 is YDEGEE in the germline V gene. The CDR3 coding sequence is TGTGCCAGCAGCCGACTTTCGAGACTGAACACTGAAGCTTTCTTT. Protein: CASSRLSRLNTEAFF.

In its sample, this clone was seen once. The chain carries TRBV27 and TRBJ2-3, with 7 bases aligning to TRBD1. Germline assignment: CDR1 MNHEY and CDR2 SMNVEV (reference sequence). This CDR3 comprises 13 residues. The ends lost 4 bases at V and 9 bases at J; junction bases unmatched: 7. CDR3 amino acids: CASSYTPGQTQYF. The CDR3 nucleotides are TGTGCCAGCAGTTACACCCCGGGACAGACGCAGTATTTT.

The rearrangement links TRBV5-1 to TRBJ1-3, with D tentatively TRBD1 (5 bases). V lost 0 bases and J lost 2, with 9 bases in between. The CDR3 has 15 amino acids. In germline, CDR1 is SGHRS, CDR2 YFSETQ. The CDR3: CASSLAWGTGNTIYF. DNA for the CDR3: TGCGCCAGCAGCTTGGCTTGGGGGACTGGAAACACCATATATTTT.

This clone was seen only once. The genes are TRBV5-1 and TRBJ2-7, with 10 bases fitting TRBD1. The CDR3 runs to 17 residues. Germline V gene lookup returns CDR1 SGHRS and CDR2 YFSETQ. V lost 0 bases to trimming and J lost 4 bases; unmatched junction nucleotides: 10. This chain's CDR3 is CASSLGDPGQGSYEQYF. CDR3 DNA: TGCGCCAGCAGCTTGGGGGACCCGGGACAGGGGTCTTACGAGCAGTACTTC.

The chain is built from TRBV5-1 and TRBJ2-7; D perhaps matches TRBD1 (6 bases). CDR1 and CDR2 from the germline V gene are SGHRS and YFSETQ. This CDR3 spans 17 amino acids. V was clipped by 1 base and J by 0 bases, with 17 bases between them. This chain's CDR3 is CASSLYSGTTSSYEQYF. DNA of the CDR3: TGCGCCAGCAGCTTGTACTCCGGGACAACGAGCTCCTACGAGCAGTACTTC.

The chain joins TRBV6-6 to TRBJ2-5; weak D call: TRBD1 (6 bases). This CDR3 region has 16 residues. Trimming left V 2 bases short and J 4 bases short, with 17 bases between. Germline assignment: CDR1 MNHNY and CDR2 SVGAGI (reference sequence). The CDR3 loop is CASSYLQGYLPETQYF. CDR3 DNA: TGTGCCAGCAGTTACCTCCAGGGGTATCTTCCAGAGACCCAGTACTTC.

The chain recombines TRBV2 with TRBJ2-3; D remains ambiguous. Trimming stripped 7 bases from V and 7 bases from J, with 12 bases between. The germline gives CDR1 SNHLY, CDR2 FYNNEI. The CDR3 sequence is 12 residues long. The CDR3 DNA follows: TGTGCCAGCAATAAAGAGCGAAATACGCAGTATTTT. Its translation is CASNKERNTQYF.

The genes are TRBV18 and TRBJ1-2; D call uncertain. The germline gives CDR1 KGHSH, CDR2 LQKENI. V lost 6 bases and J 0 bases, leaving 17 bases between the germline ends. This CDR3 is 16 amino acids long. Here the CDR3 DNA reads TGTGCCAGCTCCCCTTTTAGAAGCCCAGCTAACTATGGCTACACCTTC. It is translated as CASSPFRSPANYGYTF.

This CDR3 is CASSPRTSGYNEQFF. The CDR3 nucleotides are TGTGCCAGCAGCCCCCGGACTAGCGGGTACAATGAGCAGTTCTTC. The chain links TRBV9 to TRBJ2-1, with 11 bases aligning to TRBD2. Germline loops: CDR1 SGDLS, CDR2 YYNGEE. The CDR3 is 15 residues long. V trimming: 4 bases; J trimming: 4 bases; junction bases outside the gene matches: 4.

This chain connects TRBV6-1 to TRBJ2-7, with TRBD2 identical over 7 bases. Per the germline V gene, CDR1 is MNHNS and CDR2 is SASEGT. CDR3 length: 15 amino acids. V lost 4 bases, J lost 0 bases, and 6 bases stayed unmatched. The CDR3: CASSAQRGVSYEQYF. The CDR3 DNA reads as TGTGCCAGCAGTGCCCAGCGGGGTGTCTCCTACGAGCAGTACTTC.

The CDR3 nucleotides are TGTGCCAGCAGTTCCCCTGGTTTCCAAGAGACCCAGTACTTC. Its protein is CASSSPGFQETQYF. This chain uses TRBV27 with TRBJ2-5; no definite D call. Germline CDR1 and CDR2: MNHEY and SMNVEV (reference sequence). The CDR3 consists of 14 residues. V gave up 4 bases and J gave up 1 base, with 10 bases separating them.

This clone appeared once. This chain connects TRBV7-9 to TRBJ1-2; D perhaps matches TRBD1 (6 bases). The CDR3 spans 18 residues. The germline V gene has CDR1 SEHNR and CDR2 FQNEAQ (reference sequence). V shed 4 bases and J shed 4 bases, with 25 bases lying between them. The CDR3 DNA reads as TGTGCCAGCAGCTCGAAGAGGGGGGATAGGGGCTCTCCCTATGGCTACACCTTC. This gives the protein CASSSKRGDRGSPYGYTF.

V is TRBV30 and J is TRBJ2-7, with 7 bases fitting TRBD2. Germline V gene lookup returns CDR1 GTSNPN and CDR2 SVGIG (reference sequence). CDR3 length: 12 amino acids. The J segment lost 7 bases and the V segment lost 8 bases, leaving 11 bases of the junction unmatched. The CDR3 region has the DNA TGTGCCCATGATGCGGGAGTTGGAGAGCAGTACTTC. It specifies CAHDAGVGEQYF.